These 18 T cell receptor beta chains were sequenced from one sample in a study of T-cell reconstitution after alpha-beta-depleted transplantation in children (dated by TCRdb to 2016 to 2017). Library preparation employed PCR. Sequencer: Illumina HiSeq 2500. To normalize quantification of the TCRbeta repertoire, the TCR libraries were built with molecular barcoding that relied on unique molecular identifiers. The public reads were quality trimmed at Q25 with fastp and then assembled into clones with MiXCR by TCRdb, keeping productive beta chains. CDR3 protein duplicates are merged, each entry listing the most common genes and DNA. Across this sample there are approximately 400,000 distinct CDR3 sequences, with 16% seen only once. Of the sample, 29% falls within the top ten clones. Interpreted using the paper, the treatment or condition label stands for: allogeneic hematopoietic cell transplantation with graft depleted of TCRalphabeta T cells and CD19 B cells.

The starting material was PBMCs, mostly from graft donor cells, obtained 360 days after TCRalphabeta/CD19-depleted stem cell transplant. The receptors were sampled from a boy under two years old who had a stem cell transplant for Wiskott-Aldrich syndrome, so the T cells may come from the graft donor.

This clonotype was counted only a few times. This chain uses TRBV30 with TRBJ1-6; D is ambiguous. V lost 1 base and J lost 8, with 3 bases in between. CDR3 size: 11 residues. From germline, CDR1 is GTSNPN and CDR2 SVGIG (reference sequence). CDR3 sequence (DNA): TGTGCCTGGAGTGAGGATTCACCCCTCCACTTT. This encodes CAWSEDSPLHF.

The rearrangement uses TRBV4-3 and TRBJ2-2, with TRBD2 identical over 7 bases. V shed 6 bases and J 2 bases; nucleotides not matched to a gene: 6. This CDR3 has 15 amino acids. CDR1 and CDR2 (germline): LGHNA, YSLEER. In nucleotides, the CDR3 is TGCGCCAGCAGGCCAGCGGGGTTAAACACCGGGGAGCTGTTTTTT. Protein product: CASRPAGLNTGELFF.

The chain has TRBV11-2 and TRBJ2-6; unclear D gene. From germline, CDR1 is SGHAT and CDR2 FQNNGV. The CDR3 extends over 15 amino acids. Trimming took off 5 bases at V and 5 bases at J, with 13 bases between the two ends. The CDR3 is CASSPMVRRANVLTF. The DNA for the CDR3 is TGTGCCAGCAGCCCTATGGTCCGTCGGGCCAACGTCCTGACTTTC.

This clonotype has ten or more counts. The J gene is TRBJ2-5, the V gene TRBV4-3; D possibly corresponds to TRBD1 (6 bases). In germline, CDR1 is LGHNA, CDR2 YSLEER. The CDR3 length is 16 residues. V was shortened by 1 base and J by 5 bases, with 17 bases between the two germline ends. The CDR3, as DNA: TGCGCCAGCAGCCAAGGACTGTCGGCAGGGGAGGAGACCCAGTACTTC. It is translated as CASSQGLSAGEETQYF.

Only a few counts were recorded for this clonotype. This chain joins TRBV7-9 and TRBJ2-4; D may be TRBD1 or TRBD2 (5 bases each). V was clipped by 4 bases and J by 6 bases, with 16 bases between them. The CDR3 spans 15 residues. Germline CDR1 SEHNR, CDR2 FQNEAQ (reference sequence). The CDR3 loop is CASSSSGGASNIQYF. The DNA of the CDR3 is TGTGCCAGCAGCTCGTCTGGGGGTGCGTCAAACATTCAGTACTTC.

This clonotype has a handful of counts. The chain combines TRBV7-9 with TRBJ2-7; tentative D call: TRBD1 (5 bases). Trimming left V 1 base short and J 3 bases short, with 13 bases between. Germline V gives CDR1 SEHNR, CDR2 FQNEAQ (reference sequence). CDR3 length: 15 residues. CDR3 amino acids: CASSLGRQGNYEQYF. CDR3 nucleotide sequence: TGTGCCAGCAGCTTAGGGCGGCAGGGAAACTACGAGCAGTACTTC.

This clonotype was observed a few times. The chain employs TRBV20-1 and TRBJ2-7; tentatively, D is TRBD2 (5 bases). V was cut by 6 bases and J by 6 bases, with 9 bases left in between. The CDR3 contains 10 residues. The V gene's germline CDR1 is DFQATT and CDR2 SNEGSKA (reference sequence). The DNA of the CDR3 is TGCAGTGCAGCGAGGGTCGAGCAGTACTTC. This sequence encodes CSAARVEQYF.

V gene TRBV5-1 combines with J gene TRBJ2-2; possible D gene TRBD2, 5 bases. The CDR3 contains 15 residues. The germline gives CDR1 SGHRS, CDR2 YFSETQ. With 0 bases removed from V and 11 bases from J, the gap between germline ends came to 17 bases. The CDR3 sequence: CASSLARVDRGELFF. The CDR3 DNA sequence: TGCGCCAGCAGCTTGGCTAGGGTGGACCGGGGAGAGCTGTTTTTT.

This CDR3 is CASSPDPGGRYEQYF. The CDR3 DNA is TGTGCCAGCAGTCCGGACCCAGGAGGAAGGTACGAGCAGTACTTC. The chain employs TRBV12-3 or TRBV12-4 and TRBJ2-7, with D perhaps TRBD2 (5 bases). The CDR3 totals 15 residues. V was trimmed by 5 bases and J by 4 bases, leaving 18 bases between them.

The genes are TRBV5-1 and TRBJ2-3, with 12 bases identical to TRBD2. This CDR3 region has 15 residues. CDR1 is SGHRS, CDR2 YFSETQ, per germline. V lost 2 bases and J lost 5; bases outside the gene matches: 3. CDR3 nucleotides: TGCGCCAGCAGCTTATGGACTAGCGGGGAAGATACGCAGTATTTT. Its translation: CASSLWTSGEDTQYF.

J is TRBJ2-5 and V is TRBV6-1; TRBD1 or TRBD2 may be the D gene (5 bases each). Germline V CDR1 and CDR2: MNHNS, SASEGT. The CDR3 runs to 14 residues. The V end lost 9 bases, the J end lost 5 bases, and 19 bases lay between the germline ends. The DNA of the CDR3 is TGTGCCAGTAATCTACGCCCGGGACGGGAGACCCAGTACTTC. It encodes CASNLRPGRETQYF.

V usage is TRBV25-1 and J usage is TRBJ2-7; D not certain. V was clipped by 1 base and J by 6 bases, with 4 bases between them. The CDR3 extends over 11 amino acids. Germline CDR1 reads MGHDK; CDR2 reads SYGVNS. CDR3 DNA: TGTGCCAGCAGTGAATTGGCCGAGCAGTACTTC. Its translation: CASSELAEQYF.

This clonotype was found a few times. The chain has TRBV12-3 or TRBV12-4 and TRBJ2-5, with a weak D call TRBD2 (5 bases). The V gene lost 5 bases and the J gene lost 4 bases, with 17 bases spanning the gap. The CDR3 sequence is 15 residues long. DNA of the CDR3: TGTGCCAGCAGTCCGGGGAGAAGCGGTGGAGAGACCCAGTACTTC. Its translation: CASSPGRSGGETQYF.

In its sample, this clonotype was seen many times. This chain connects TRBV6-5 to TRBJ1-3; TRBD1 is a possible D gene (5 bases). The germline gives CDR1 MNHEY, CDR2 SVGAGI. With 2 bases removed from V and 1 base from J, the gap between germline ends came to 6 bases. This CDR3 comprises 14 residues. CDR3 in amino acids: CASSYGGSGNTIYF. The CDR3 DNA is TGTGCCAGCAGTTACGGGGGATCTGGAAACACCATATATTTT.

The chain is built from TRBV20-1 and TRBJ1-5, with D perhaps TRBD1 (5 bases). The CDR3 is made up of 14 amino acids. Germline CDR1 DFQATT, CDR2 SNEGSKA (reference sequence). The V end lost 1 base, the J end lost 6 bases, and 13 bases lay between the germline ends. The CDR3 DNA follows: TGCAGTGCTAGAGGAACAGGTATAATTCAGCCCCAGCATTTT. Translated: CSARGTGIIQPQHF.

In its sample, this clonotype was seen a few times. In nucleotides, the CDR3 is TGTGCCAGCAGCCATGGCAGGACGGATTCCCAGTACTTC. Translating gives CASSHGRTDSQYF. V is TRBV3-1 and J is TRBJ2-5, with D unresolved. The CDR3 sequence is 13 residues long. The ends were cut back, 3 bases at V and 9 bases at J, with 14 bases in the middle. CDR1 LGHDT and CDR2 YNNKEL come from the germline V gene (reference sequence).

V is TRBV20-1 and J is TRBJ2-5; tentatively, D is TRBD1 (6 bases). V lost 6 bases and J 2 bases, leaving 13 bases between the germline ends. Germline lookup yields CDR1 DFQATT and CDR2 SNEGSKA (reference sequence). This CDR3 spans 13 amino acids. The CDR3 DNA follows: TGCAGTGCCACGACAGGAGAGCAAGAGACCCAGTACTTC. This codes for CSATTGEQETQYF.

This clonotype appeared many times. The V call is TRBV7-9, the J call TRBJ2-4, with unresolved D. Germline-derived CDR1 and CDR2 are SEHNR and FQNEAQ (reference sequence). Trimming removed 3 bases at V and 6 bases at J, with 12 bases between. The CDR3 totals 14 residues. Here the CDR3 DNA reads TGTGCCAGCAGCTTGAAGGGTCTAGGAAACATTCAGTACTTC. It translates to CASSLKGLGNIQYF.